One sample yielded the 13 T cell receptor beta chains listed below, sequenced in a study of a mutant IDH1 vaccine in newly diagnosed glioma. Sample time point: week 23, last vaccination. Vaccination comprised doses that each held 300 ug of mutant IDH1 20-mer peptide, plus topical imiquimod. Using immunoSEQ multiplex PCR, the repertoire was profiled, and TCRdb retains in-frame clones only, with some absent. Of 9,500 to 11,000 clones listed, about 91% are singletons. Antigens for these TCRs are unknown. The sequenced sample was PBMCs, obtained from a glioma patient whose treatment included an IDH1 peptide vaccine. Receptors originate from a woman between 40 and 55 years old with glioma. Some clones in this sample may be carry-over from other donors' samples.

V and J are TRBV6-1 and TRBJ2-3; D may correspond to TRBD1 or TRBD2 (6 bases each). Germline CDR1 MNHNS, CDR2 SASEGT. Trimming stripped 6 bases from V and 2 bases from J, with 15 bases between. The CDR3 has 15 amino acids. In DNA, the CDR3 is TGTGCCAGCAGATTTCCGGGGGCCCCCACAGATACGCAGTATTTT. It codes for CASRFPGAPTDTQYF.

The V gene is TRBV19, the J gene TRBJ1-1; D is ambiguous. The V end lost 5 bases, the J end lost 2 bases, and 15 bases lay between the germline ends. The CDR3 has 15 amino acids. Germline lookup yields CDR1 LNHDA and CDR2 SQIVND (reference sequence). CDR3: CASSPRVGANTEAFF. For the CDR3, the DNA is TGTGCCAGTAGTCCCCGGGTTGGAGCAAACACTGAAGCTTTCTTT.

This clone was detected once. The chain is built from TRBV5-1 and TRBJ2-1; 14 bases line up with TRBD2. Germline-derived CDR1 and CDR2 are SGHRS and YFSETQ. The CDR3 covers 16 residues. The ends lost 5 bases at V and 2 bases at J; junction bases unmatched: 3. The CDR3 region has the DNA TGCGCCAGCAGAGGGACTAGCGGGGGACCCTACAATGAGCAGTTCTTC. Its protein product is CASRGTSGGPYNEQFF.

V is TRBV5-1 and J is TRBJ2-2; no clear D. The CDR3 consists of 14 residues. The germline V gene has CDR1 SGHRS and CDR2 YFSETQ. V was clipped by 4 bases and J by 1 base, with 8 bases between them. The CDR3 loop reads CASSLTVNTGELFF. The CDR3 region has the DNA TGCGCCAGCAGCCTAACCGTGAACACCGGGGAGCTGTTTTTT.

The chain links TRBV5-6 to TRBJ2-1; D gene uncertain. V dropped 2 bases and J dropped 4 bases, with 13 bases sitting between them. CDR3 length: 15 residues. Looked up from germline, CDR1 is SGHDT and CDR2 is YYEEEE. The CDR3 sequence: CASSLTYPPYNEQFF. CDR3 nucleotides: TGTGCCAGCAGCTTAACATACCCCCCTTACAATGAGCAGTTCTTC. The entire variable domain, with the rest obtained from reference TRBV5-6 and TRBJ2-1, is as follows: DAGVTQSPTHLIKTRGQQVTLRCSPKSGHDTVSWYQQALGQGPQFIFQYYEEEERQRGNFPDRFSGHQFPNYSSELNVNALLLGDSALYLCASSLTYPPYNEQFFGPGTRLTVL.

The V call is TRBV4-2, the J call TRBJ2-5; TRBD2 aligns across 15 bases. CDR1 is LGHNA and CDR2 is YNFKEQ in the germline V gene. The V and J ends lost 1 base and 4 bases, in that order; junction bases with no gene match: 10. The CDR3 loop spans 19 amino acids. Here the CDR3 DNA reads TGTGCCAGCAGCCAAGGTGGGACTAGCGGGAGGAGGCGGGGAGAGACCCAGTACTTC. Encoded protein: CASSQGGTSGRRRGETQYF.

This clone appeared a single time. This chain joins TRBV11-2 and TRBJ2-5; TRBD2 is a possible D gene (6 bases). The CDR3 runs to 15 residues. The germline CDR1 and CDR2 sequences are SGHAT and FQNNGV. The V end was cut by 5 bases, the J end by 2 bases, with 15 bases between. Here the CDR3 reads CASSPGTLRQETQYF. In DNA, the CDR3 is TGTGCCAGCAGCCCCGGGACTCTAAGGCAAGAGACCCAGTACTTC.

The chain joins TRBV7-2 to TRBJ2-7, with no clear D. Germline values: CDR1 SGHTA, CDR2 FQGNSA. CDR3 length: 14 residues. The V end was cut by 0 bases, the J end by 4 bases, with 10 bases between. The CDR3 spells CASSLAPKPYEQYF. The CDR3 coding sequence is TGTGCCAGCAGCTTAGCTCCGAAACCTTACGAGCAGTACTTC.

J is TRBJ2-1 and V is TRBV29-1; 12 bases map to TRBD2. The CDR3 contains 15 residues. Germline V lookup: CDR1 SQVTM, CDR2 ANQGSEA. Trimming removed 1 base from V and 9 bases from J; junction bases left unmatched: 7. In nucleotides, the CDR3 is TGCAGCGTTGAAGCTAGCGGGAGGGCCGTGATTGAGCAGTTCTTC. Encoded protein: CSVEASGRAVIEQFF.

This chain joins TRBV30 and TRBJ2-1, with TRBD2 matching over 7 bases. The CDR3 is 14 residues long. Trimming took 0 bases from V and 7 from J; bases not matched to a gene: 6. Germline CDR1 and CDR2: GTSNPN and SVGIG (reference sequence). CDR3 protein: CAWSVATGRNEQFF. The CDR3 DNA sequence: TGTGCCTGGAGTGTTGCCACCGGGAGGAATGAGCAGTTCTTC. Complete variable domain (other parts from reference TRBV30 and TRBJ2-1): SQTIHQWPATLVQPVGSPLSLECTVEGTSNPNLYWYRQAAGRGLQLLFYSVGIGQISSEVPQNLSASRPQDRQFILSSKKLLLSDSGFYLCAWSVATGRNEQFFGPGTRLTVL.

This rearrangement joins TRBV6-1 to TRBJ2-5, with D perhaps being TRBD1 or TRBD2 (5 bases each). V dropped 6 bases and J dropped 9 bases, with 17 bases sitting between them. Germline values: CDR1 MNHNS, CDR2 SASEGT. This CDR3 has 13 residues. CDR3 coding DNA: TGTGCCAGCAGCGGGGCGGCCCTTTTGGCCCAGTACTTC. This encodes CASSGAALLAQYF.

In regard to this clone: The junction departs from germline at one end; a sequencing error may be responsible. This chain links TRBV6-1 with TRBJ2-6; unclear D gene. Germline assignment: CDR1 MNHNS and CDR2 SASEGT. The CDR3 spans 18 residues. The CDR3 DNA sequence: TGTGCCAGCAGTGCCATATACTCTATGCACAAGTCGGGCCAACGTCCTGATTTC. Translated, it gives CASSAIYSMHKSGQRPDF.

The V gene is TRBV7-2, the J gene TRBJ2-7; D gene ambiguous. The V end was cut by 2 bases, the J end by 3 bases, with 5 bases between. Germline CDR1 and CDR2: SGHTA and FQGNSA. The CDR3 has 12 amino acids. For the CDR3, the DNA is TGTGCCAGCAGCTTACATGACTACGAGCAGTACTTC. Translated, it gives CASSLHDYEQYF.